The next 30 T cell receptor beta chains were all read from a single sample in a study of CD4 T cells in relation to SARS-CoV-2 and coronaviruses. Unexposed donor CD4+ T cells date from about 2011-2018, before the COVID-19 pandemic. CD4+ T cells were isolated from the cells after about 11 days of culture. Sequencing used immunoSEQ multiplex PCR; TCRdb keeps in-frame clones, though not all of them. Here the sample spans about 26,000 clones, 73% being singletons. These receptors' antigens are unknown. The sequenced sample was CD4+ T cells from PBMCs, cultured in vitro. These receptors all stem from a human donor in good health.

The chain couples TRBV6-2 or TRBV6-3 to TRBJ1-2; no reliable D call. This CDR3 has 13 residues. Trimming took off 3 bases at V and 7 bases at J, with 12 bases between the two ends. The germline V gene encodes CDR1 MNHEY and CDR2 SVGEGT. In DNA, the CDR3 is TGTGCCAGCAGTTATTATTCAGGACGTGGCTACACCTTC. Protein product: CASSYYSGRGYTF.

Judged by abundance, this clone is medium-sized (0.01 to 0.1%). J is TRBJ1-3 and V is TRBV5-4, with TRBD1 matching 7 bases. This CDR3 has 16 amino acids. The ends lost 4 bases at V and 3 bases at J; junction bases unmatched: 10. CDR1 and CDR2 (germline): SGHNT, YYREEE (reference sequence). DNA for the CDR3: TGTGCCAGCAGCACACGAGGGGGCGCAGTTGGAAACACCATATATTTT. Translating gives CASSTRGGAVGNTIYF.

The V gene is TRBV7-2, the J gene TRBJ2-1; no clear D. V dropped 3 bases and J dropped 9 bases, with 9 bases sitting between them. The CDR3 loop spans 12 amino acids. The germline V gene has CDR1 SGHTA and CDR2 FQGNSA. The CDR3 region is CASSFLFGEQFF. CDR3 bases: TGTGCCAGCAGCTTCCTGTTTGGTGAGCAGTTCTTC.

V usage is TRBV3-1 (or the pseudogene TRBV3-2) and J usage is TRBJ2-1; tentative D call: TRBD1 (6 bases). Germline loops: CDR1 LGHDT, CDR2 YNNKEL (reference sequence). The CDR3 has 15 residues. Trimming removed 5 bases at V and 4 bases at J, with 15 bases between. The CDR3 DNA reads as TGTGCCAGCAGCAAACAGGGAATAGGATACAATGAGCAGTTCTTC. Encoded protein: CASSKQGIGYNEQFF.

The chain has TRBV5-4 and TRBJ2-6, with 12 bases aligning to TRBD2. The CDR3 runs 20 residues. V dropped 0 bases and J dropped 4; count of bases not matched to a gene: 11. Germline V gives CDR1 SGHNT, CDR2 YYREEE (reference sequence). CDR3 residues: CASSLVLAGGPIPGANVLTF. CDR3 in DNA: TGTGCCAGCAGCTTGGTTCTAGCGGGAGGGCCTATCCCGGGGGCCAACGTCCTGACTTTC. The entire variable domain, with the rest obtained from reference TRBV5-4 and TRBJ2-6, is as follows: ETGVTQSPTHLIKTRGQQVTLRCSSQSGHNTVSWYQQALGQGPQFIFQYYREEENGRGNFPPRFSGLQFPNYSSELNVNALELDDSALYLCASSLVLAGGPIPGANVLTFGAGSRLTVL.

V and J are TRBV18 and TRBJ2-3; 8 nucleotides align to TRBD2. Looked up from germline, CDR1 is KGHSH and CDR2 is LQKENI. J gave up 6 bases and V 2 bases, and 4 bases lay outside the gene matches. This CDR3 comprises 14 residues. The CDR3 coding sequence is TGTGCCAGCTCACCAATGGGACTAGTCGATACGCAGTATTTT. It yields the protein CASSPMGLVDTQYF.

With respect to this clone: One end of the junction does not line up with germline, which may come from a read error. The chain couples TRBV11-2 to TRBJ1-4, with D hard to call. The CDR3 contains 13 residues. CDR1 SGHAT and CDR2 FQNNGV come from the germline V gene. The CDR3 DNA sequence: TGTGCCAGCAGCTTAGGGCAGCTTGAACAACTGTTTTTT. Translation gives CASSLGQLEQLFF.

This clone was counted only a few times. The chain has TRBV6-1 and TRBJ2-6, with D perhaps matching TRBD2 (5 bases). The CDR3 extends over 15 amino acids. CDR1 and CDR2 (germline): MNHNS, SASEGT. V lost 3 bases and J lost 4, with 10 bases in between. The DNA for the CDR3 is TGTGCCAGCAGTGAGGGAGTAGTCGGGGCCAACGTCCTGACTTTC. Protein sequence: CASSEGVVGANVLTF.

V and J are TRBV19 and TRBJ1-4, with TRBD1 as a possible D gene (5 bases). The CDR3 runs 15 residues. Germline V gene sequence: CDR1 LNHDA, CDR2 SQIVND (reference sequence). V lost 5 bases and J lost 5, with 15 bases in between. CDR3 DNA: TGTGCCAGTAGTCCCGGGACCGTTCCAAATGAAAAACTGTTTTTT. This encodes CASSPGTVPNEKLFF.

The chain links TRBV10-3 to TRBJ1-1; 8 nucleotides align to TRBD1. The CDR3 has 15 amino acids. The J segment lost 3 bases and the V segment lost 3 bases, leaving 6 bases of the junction unmatched. CDR1 and CDR2 (germline): ENHRY, SYGVKD. The CDR3 loop is CAISERTGSDTEAFF. In DNA form, the CDR3 reads TGTGCCATCAGTGAAAGGACAGGGAGTGACACTGAAGCTTTCTTT.

This clone was seen only a few times. The chain links TRBV7-3 to TRBJ1-2; D remains unclear. Per the germline V gene, CDR1 is SGHTA and CDR2 is FQGTGA. CDR3 size: 15 residues. V lost 3 bases and J 8 bases, leaving 19 bases between the germline ends. As DNA, the CDR3 is TGTGCCAGCAGCTTTGGGGTGGACCGCCGTGGGGGCTACACCTTC. Its translation: CASSFGVDRRGGYTF. Full variable domain (rest looked up from reference TRBV7-3 and TRBJ1-2): GAGVSQTPSNKVTEKGKYVELRCDPISGHTALYWYRQSLGQGPEFLIYFQGTGAADDSGLPNDRFFAVRPEGSVSTLKIQRTERGDSAVYLCASSFGVDRRGGYTFGSGTRLTVV.

The chain is built from TRBV6-2 or TRBV6-3 and TRBJ2-1; a possible D gene is TRBD2 (5 bases). The germline V and J ends were trimmed by 4 bases and 5 bases, with 18 bases remaining between them. Germline V gene lookup returns CDR1 MNHEY and CDR2 SVGEGT. This CDR3 comprises 16 residues. The CDR3, as DNA: TGTGCCAGCAGTTCGGGGTCCCTAAGAACCCACAATGAGCAGTTCTTC. The encoded protein is CASSSGSLRTHNEQFF.

This chain connects TRBV15 to TRBJ2-7; maybe TRBD1 (6 bases). Trimming removed 3 bases from V and 6 bases from J, with 12 bases in between. Per the germline V gene, CDR1 is LNHNV and CDR2 is YYDKDF (reference sequence). The CDR3 spans 13 residues. CDR3 residues: CATSRTTGAEQYF. CDR3 DNA sequence: TGTGCCACCAGCAGGACGACAGGAGCCGAGCAGTACTTC.

The chain joins TRBV6-1 to TRBJ1-1; no definite D call. Germline values: CDR1 MNHNS, CDR2 SASEGT. Trimming stripped 2 bases from V and 11 bases from J, with 9 bases between. This CDR3 is 11 amino acids long. CDR3 amino acids: CASSERGYAFF. In DNA form, the CDR3 reads TGTGCCAGCAGTGAAAGAGGGTATGCTTTCTTT.

This clone has a handful of counts. The gene calls are TRBV10-2 and TRBJ2-2, with D possibly being TRBD2 (6 bases). The germline V gene has CDR1 WSHSY and CDR2 SAAADI. Trimming pared 2 bases from V and 0 bases from J, leaving 13 bases between. The CDR3 sequence is 17 residues long. For the CDR3, the DNA is TGCGCCAGCAGTGAGCCGCGGGACCGCGCGAACACCGGGGAGCTGTTTTTT. Its translation is CASSEPRDRANTGELFF.

The chain is built from TRBV9 and TRBJ1-6; TRBD1 is a possible D gene (5 bases). Trimming removed 4 bases at V and 7 bases at J, with 21 bases between. The CDR3 sequence is 17 residues long. Germline assignment: CDR1 SGDLS and CDR2 YYNGEE. CDR3 nucleotides: TGTGCCAGCAGCCCCCCGGGGACGGCCTCGGGGAATTCACCCCTCCACTTT. Its translation is CASSPPGTASGNSPLHF.

There are a few counts of this clone. V usage is TRBV2 and J usage is TRBJ1-4; possibly TRBD1 for D (5 bases). CDR1 SNHLY and CDR2 FYNNEI come from the germline V gene. The V end lost 4 bases, the J end lost 6 bases, and 12 bases lay between the germline ends. The CDR3 is made up of 14 amino acids. In DNA form, the CDR3 reads TGTGCCAGCAGTGCGCAGGGAGAATATGAAAAACTGTTTTTT. Its translation: CASSAQGEYEKLFF.

The V call is TRBV10-1, the J call TRBJ2-1, with D possibly TRBD1 on 6 matching bases. This CDR3 has 16 residues. Trimming removed 0 bases at V and 3 bases at J, with 12 bases between. Per germline, CDR1 WNHNN and CDR2 SYGVQD (reference sequence). The CDR3 region is CASSESNGDIYNEQFF. In nucleotides, the CDR3 is TGCGCCAGCAGTGAGTCAAACGGGGACATCTACAATGAGCAGTTCTTC.

The chain uses TRBV5-1 and TRBJ2-5; D possibly corresponds to TRBD1 (6 bases). Germline CDR1 reads SGHRS; CDR2 reads YFSETQ. This CDR3 comprises 17 residues. V was clipped by 3 bases and J by 2 bases, with 20 bases between them. CDR3 bases: TGCGCCAGCAGCTCATACGACAGGAGCCGAGTACAAGAGACCCAGTACTTC. It codes for CASSSYDRSRVQETQYF.

The V gene is TRBV9, the J gene TRBJ2-7; D is uncertain. The CDR3 contains 14 residues. Germline V CDR1 and CDR2: SGDLS, YYNGEE. V gave up 1 base and J gave up 0 bases, with 8 bases separating them. CDR3 protein: CASSVYDGSYEQYF. The CDR3 nucleotides are TGTGCCAGCAGCGTATACGACGGCTCCTACGAGCAGTACTTC.

As DNA, the CDR3 is TGTGCCAGTAGTTGGGTGGGGACTGGCGAGCAGTACTTC. Its protein product is CASSWVGTGEQYF. V gene TRBV19 combines with J gene TRBJ2-7; D perhaps matches TRBD2 (6 bases). The CDR3 is 13 amino acids. The V gene's germline CDR1 is LNHDA and CDR2 SQIVND (reference sequence). V dropped 5 bases and J dropped 6 bases, with 14 bases sitting between them.

The rearrangement uses TRBV27 and TRBJ1-4; possibly TRBD1 for D (5 bases). Trimming removed 5 bases at V and 5 bases at J, with 15 bases between. The CDR3 length is 15 residues. Per the germline V gene, CDR1 is MNHEY and CDR2 is SMNVEV (reference sequence). Here the CDR3 reads CASSPREGLNEKLFF. The CDR3 bases are TGTGCCAGCAGTCCCCGCGAGGGACTCAATGAAAAACTGTTTTTT.

CDR3 residues: CASNPGRTNYGYTF. Written as DNA, the CDR3 is TGTGCCAGCAACCCCGGGAGGACCAACTATGGCTACACCTTC. The chain combines TRBV6-5 with TRBJ1-2; D ambiguous. The CDR3 consists of 14 residues. Germline V gene lookup returns CDR1 MNHEY and CDR2 SVGAGI. Trimming took 7 bases from V and 2 from J, leaving 14 bases between them.

Here the CDR3 DNA reads TGTGCCAGCAGTTACTATAGCCATACGCAGTATTTT. This gives the protein CASSYYSHTQYF. The chain joins TRBV7-2 to TRBJ2-3; D not certain. V was trimmed by 6 bases and J by 7 bases, leaving 11 bases between them. From germline, CDR1 is SGHTA and CDR2 FQGNSA. CDR3 size: 12 residues.

This chain links TRBV3-1 (or the pseudogene TRBV3-2) with TRBJ1-6; 7 nucleotides agree with TRBD1. CDR3 length: 19 amino acids. The trim removed 0 bases at V and 2 bases at J, leaving 10 bases unmatched. Germline assignment: CDR1 LGHDT and CDR2 YNNKEL (reference sequence). The CDR3 sequence: CASSQEGVWTGAYNSPLHF. The CDR3 DNA follows: TGTGCCAGCAGCCAAGAGGGGGTTTGGACAGGCGCCTATAATTCACCCCTCCACTTT.

The table lists this clone with a count of one. The chain employs TRBV4-3 and TRBJ2-7; the D gene is possibly TRBD2 (5 bases). V was pared by 1 base and J by 5 bases, with 18 bases between. This CDR3 is built from 16 residues. Germline-derived CDR1 and CDR2 are LGHNA and YSLEER. DNA of the CDR3: TGCGCCAGCAGCCAAGTGCGTTCGTTCGTGGGAGACGAGCAGTACTTC. This codes for CASSQVRSFVGDEQYF.

The chain couples TRBV6-6 to TRBJ2-7; D may match TRBD1 or TRBD2 (6 bases each). Trimming stripped 6 bases from V and 2 bases from J, with 17 bases between. The CDR3 is 15 amino acids. Germline V CDR1 and CDR2: MNHNY, SVGAGI (reference sequence). The CDR3 is CASRKTRDIPYEQYF. For the CDR3, the DNA is TGTGCCAGCAGGAAGACGCGGGACATTCCCTACGAGCAGTACTTC.

The rearrangement uses TRBV6-2 or TRBV6-3 and TRBJ1-5; D is possibly TRBD1 (6 bases). This CDR3 region has 14 residues. V was pared by 4 bases and J by 6 bases, with 13 bases between. Germline V lookup: CDR1 MNHEY, CDR2 SVGEGT. The CDR3 nucleotides are TGTGCCAGCAGTTGGGGGGGGGCGGCTCAGCCCCAGCATTTT. Its protein is CASSWGGAAQPQHF.

The CDR3 spells CAITSRGLHTGELFF. DNA for the CDR3: TGTGCCATCACGTCCCGAGGGTTACACACCGGGGAGCTGTTTTTT. V usage is TRBV10-3 and J usage is TRBJ2-2; possible D gene TRBD2, 5 bases. The germline gives CDR1 ENHRY, CDR2 SYGVKD. Trimming shortened V by 7 bases and J by 3 bases, and 15 bases separated the two germline ends. The CDR3 consists of 15 residues.

This sequence joins TRBV30 and TRBJ1-1, with 9 nucleotides matching TRBD1. CDR1 is GTSNPN and CDR2 is SVGIG in the germline V gene (reference sequence). Trimming cost V 5 bases and J 0 bases; bases outside gene matches: 1. The CDR3 has 13 amino acids. The CDR3 here is CAWGDRVNTEAFF. CDR3 in DNA: TGTGCCTGGGGGGACAGGGTGAACACTGAAGCTTTCTTT.